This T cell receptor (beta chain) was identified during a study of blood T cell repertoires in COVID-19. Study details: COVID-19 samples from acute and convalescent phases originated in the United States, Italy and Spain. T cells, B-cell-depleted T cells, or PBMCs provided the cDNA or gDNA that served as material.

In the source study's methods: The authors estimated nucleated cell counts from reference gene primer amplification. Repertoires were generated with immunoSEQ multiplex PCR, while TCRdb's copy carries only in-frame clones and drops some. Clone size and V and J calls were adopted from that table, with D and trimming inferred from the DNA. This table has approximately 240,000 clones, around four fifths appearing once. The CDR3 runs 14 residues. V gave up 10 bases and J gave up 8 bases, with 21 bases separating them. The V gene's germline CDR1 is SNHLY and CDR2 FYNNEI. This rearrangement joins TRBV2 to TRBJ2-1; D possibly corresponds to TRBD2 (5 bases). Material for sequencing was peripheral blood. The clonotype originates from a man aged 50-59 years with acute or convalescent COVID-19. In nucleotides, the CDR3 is TGTGCCACCTCTCGAGAGGCGGGTATCGATGAGCAGTTCTTC. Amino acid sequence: CATSREAGIDEQFF.